Listed below are T cell receptor beta chains from one sample, sequenced in a study of CD8+CD57+ T cells in acquired aplastic anemia. TCRdb re-called the reads with MiXCR, one entry per CDR3 protein. The sample has fewer than 250,000 distinct CDR3 sequences, approximately 52% seen once. Material for sequencing was sorted CD4+, CD8+, or CD8+CD57+ T cells (not recorded which) from PBMCs. The receptors shown here come from a human donor in good health, serving as a control. CDR3s include the opening cysteine and the closing phenylalanine or tryptophan. Each record gives: clone size, J gene, V gene, D gene, CDR3 DNA, CDR3 protein. The D gene is left open where the match is weak. Size tells how often a clone was seen (once, few, many) or the class of an expanded clone, and some rows leave it out.

NA,TRBJ1-2,TRBV24-1,NA,TGTGCCACCAGTGACGCAGGAGACTATGGCTACACCTTC,CATSDAGDYGYTF
NA,TRBJ2-3,TRBV29-1,TRBD2,TGCAGCGTTGAACTAGCGGTTAGATACACAGATACGCAGTATTTT,CSVELAVRYTDTQYF
NA,TRBJ2-1,TRBV9,NA,TGTGCCAGCAGCCAAGGGCCGTCCTACAATGAGCAGTTCTTC,CASSQGPSYNEQFF
once,TRBJ1-6,TRBV25-1,NA,TGTGCCAGCAGTGACCAGGGCGATAATTCACCCCTCCACTTT,CASSDQGDNSPLHF
many,TRBJ2-7,TRBV5-5,TRBD2,TGTGCCAGCAGCGTACACGCGGGAGGGGGCACGGGGCAGTACTTC,CASSVHAGGGTGQYF
many,TRBJ1-2,TRBV12-3/TRBV12-4,NA,TGTGCCAGCCTCCTCGGTGGCCCGTCTGGCTACACCTTC,CASLLGGPSGYTF
NA,TRBJ2-7,TRBV25-1,TRBD1,TGTGCCAGCAGTGCAACGGGACAGCCAGCCTACGAGCAGTACTTC,CASSATGQPAYEQYF
NA,TRBJ2-5,TRBV2,NA,TGTGCCACAGACAGGAACCAAGAGACCCAGTACTTC,CATDRNQETQYF
NA,TRBJ1-4,TRBV15,NA,TGTGCCACCAGCAGCCAAAGGGGTCATTCAAATGAAAAACTGTTTTTT,CATSSQRGHSNEKLFF
NA,TRBJ1-6,TRBV7-3,NA,TGTGCCAGCAGCCCACAGGGCTTGGGATCTAATTCACCCCTCCACTTT,CASSPQGLGSNSPLHF
few,TRBJ2-7,TRBV7-2,NA,TGTGCCAGCAGCTTAGCCCCCAGCAGCTCCTACGAGCAGTACTTC,CASSLAPSSSYEQYF
NA,TRBJ1-2,TRBV7-2,TRBD1,TGTGCCAGCAGCGCCTTCCGGGACAGGGCCCATGGCTACACCTTC,CASSAFRDRAHGYTF
NA,TRBJ2-5,TRBV20-1,TRBD2,TGCAGTGCCGCAGGTCCTAGCGGGACCACCTCCCGGGAGACCCAGTACTTC,CSAAGPSGTTSRETQYF
many,TRBJ1-1,TRBV9,NA,TGTGCCAGCAGCGTGGATCCAGGAATGAACACTGAAGCTTTCTTT,CASSVDPGMNTEAFF
NA,TRBJ1-6,TRBV24-1,TRBD1,TGTGCCACCAGTGGGGTACCGGGACAGCCTAATTCACCCCTCCACTTT,CATSGVPGQPNSPLHF
NA,TRBJ1-2,TRBV9,NA,TGTGCCAGCAGCGGGGACGGGTCGCCTAACTATGGCTACACCTTC,CASSGDGSPNYGYTF
NA,TRBJ2-2,TRBV15,NA,TGTGCCACCAGCAGACGTACCCAGGGCACCGGGGAGCTGTTTTTT,CATSRRTQGTGELFF
few,TRBJ1-4,TRBV7-3,NA,TGTGCCAGCAGACCACGAACTGAAAAACTGTTTTTT,CASRPRTEKLFF
many,TRBJ2-4,TRBV2,NA,TGTGCCAGCAATATAGCCAAAAACATTCAGTACTTC,CASNIAKNIQYF
many,TRBJ2-3,TRBV9,TRBD2,TGTGCCAGCAGCGTAGCCCCCACTAGCGGGGGGAGCACAGATACGCAGTATTTT,CASSVAPTSGGSTDTQYF
NA,TRBJ1-1,TRBV10-3,TRBD1,TGTGCCATCACCGGACAGGGGGACACTGAAGCTTTCTTT,CAITGQGDTEAFF
NA,TRBJ1-6,TRBV15,NA,TGTGCCACCAGCAGAGGGGGACCGTCACCCCTCCACTTT,CATSRGGPSPLHF